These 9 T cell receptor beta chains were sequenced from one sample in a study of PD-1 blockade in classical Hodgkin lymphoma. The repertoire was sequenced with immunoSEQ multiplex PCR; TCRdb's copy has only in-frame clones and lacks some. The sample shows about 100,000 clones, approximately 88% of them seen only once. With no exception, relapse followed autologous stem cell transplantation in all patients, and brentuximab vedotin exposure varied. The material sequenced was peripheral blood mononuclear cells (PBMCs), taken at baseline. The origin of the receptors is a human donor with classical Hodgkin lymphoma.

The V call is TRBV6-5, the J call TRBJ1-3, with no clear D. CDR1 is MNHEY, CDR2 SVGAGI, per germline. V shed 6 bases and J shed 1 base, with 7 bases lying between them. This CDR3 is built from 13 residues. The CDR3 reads CASSGLSGNTIYF. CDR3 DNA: TGTGCCAGCAGCGGATTATCTGGAAACACCATATATTTT.

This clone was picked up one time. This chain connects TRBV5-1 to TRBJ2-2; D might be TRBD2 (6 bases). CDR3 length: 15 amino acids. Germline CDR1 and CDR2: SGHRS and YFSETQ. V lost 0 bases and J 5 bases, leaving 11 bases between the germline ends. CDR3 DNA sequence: TGCGCCAGCAGCTTGGGGCTAGCGATTACCGGGGAGCTGTTTTTT. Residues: CASSLGLAITGELFF.

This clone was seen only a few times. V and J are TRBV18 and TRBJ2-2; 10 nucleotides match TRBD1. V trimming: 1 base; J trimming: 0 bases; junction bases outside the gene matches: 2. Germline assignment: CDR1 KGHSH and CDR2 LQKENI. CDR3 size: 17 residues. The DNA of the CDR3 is TGTGCCAGCTCACCACGGACAGGGGGGACGAACACCGGGGAGCTGTTTTTT. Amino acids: CASSPRTGGTNTGELFF.

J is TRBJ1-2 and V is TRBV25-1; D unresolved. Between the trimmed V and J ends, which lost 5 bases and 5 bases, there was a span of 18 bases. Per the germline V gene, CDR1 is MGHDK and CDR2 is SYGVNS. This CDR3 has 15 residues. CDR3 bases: TGTGCCAGCAGTCCCCTCGGTGGCACGTCGTATGGCTACACCTTC. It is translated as CASSPLGGTSYGYTF.

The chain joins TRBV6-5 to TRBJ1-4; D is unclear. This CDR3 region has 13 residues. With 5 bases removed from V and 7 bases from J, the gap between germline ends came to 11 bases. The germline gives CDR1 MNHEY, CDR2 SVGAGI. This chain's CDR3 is CASSERVREKLFF. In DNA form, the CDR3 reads TGTGCCAGCAGTGAGAGGGTGCGTGAAAAACTGTTTTTT.

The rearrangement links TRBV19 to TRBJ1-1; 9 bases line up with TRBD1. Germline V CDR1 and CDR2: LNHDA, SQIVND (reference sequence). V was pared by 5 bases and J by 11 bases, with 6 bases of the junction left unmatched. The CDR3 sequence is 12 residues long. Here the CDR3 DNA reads TGTGCCAGTAGTTCGAGGACAGGGGACGCTTTCTTT. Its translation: CASSSRTGDAFF.

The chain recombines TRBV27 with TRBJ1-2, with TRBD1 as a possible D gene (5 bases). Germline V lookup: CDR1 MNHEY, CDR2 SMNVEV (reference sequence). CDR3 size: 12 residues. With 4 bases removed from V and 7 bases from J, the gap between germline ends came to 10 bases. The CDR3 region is CASSSGTFGYTF. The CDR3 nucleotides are TGTGCCAGCAGTTCCGGGACTTTTGGCTACACCTTC.

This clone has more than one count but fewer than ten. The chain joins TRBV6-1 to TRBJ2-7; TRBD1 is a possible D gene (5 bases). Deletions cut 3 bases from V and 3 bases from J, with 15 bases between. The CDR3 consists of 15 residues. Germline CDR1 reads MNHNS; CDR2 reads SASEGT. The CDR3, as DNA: TGTGCCAGCAGTGATGGTCCGACAGCCTACTACGAGCAGTACTTC. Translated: CASSDGPTAYYEQYF.

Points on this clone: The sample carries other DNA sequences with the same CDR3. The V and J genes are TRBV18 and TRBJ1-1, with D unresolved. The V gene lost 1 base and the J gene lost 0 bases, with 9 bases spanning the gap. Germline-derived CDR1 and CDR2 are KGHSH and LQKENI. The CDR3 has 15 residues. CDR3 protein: CASSPQGSMNTEAFF. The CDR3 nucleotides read TGTGCCAGCTCACCACAGGGTTCCATGAACACTGAAGCTTTCTTT.